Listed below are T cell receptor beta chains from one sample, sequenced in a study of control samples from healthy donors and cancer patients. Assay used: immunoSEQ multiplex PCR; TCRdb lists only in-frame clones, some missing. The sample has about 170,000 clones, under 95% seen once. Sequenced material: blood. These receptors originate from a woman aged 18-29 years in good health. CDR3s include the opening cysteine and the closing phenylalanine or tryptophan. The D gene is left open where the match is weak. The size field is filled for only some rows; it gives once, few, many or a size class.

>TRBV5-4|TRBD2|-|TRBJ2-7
TGTGCCAGCAGCTATGGGGGGGCCTACGAGCAGTACTTC
CASSYGGAYEQYF
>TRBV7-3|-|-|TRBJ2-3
TGTGCCAGCAGCTTTCAGGGAGCAGATACGCAGTATTTT
CASSFQGADTQYF
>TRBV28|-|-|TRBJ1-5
TGTGCCAGTAGGGCCGGAGGGCTGGGGGGCAATCAGCCCCAGCATTTT
CASRAGGLGGNQPQHF
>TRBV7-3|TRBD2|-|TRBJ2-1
TGTGCCAGCAGCCCCTCACTAGCGGGGGGGCCGGGTGAGCAGTTCTTC
CASSPSLAGGPGEQFF
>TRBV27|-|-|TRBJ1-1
TGTGCCAGCAGTCATACTAGGGACACTGAAGCTTTCTTT
CASSHTRDTEAFF
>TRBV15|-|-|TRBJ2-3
TGTGCCACCAGCAGAGAACGAGATACCCCTACGCAGTATTTT
CATSRERDTPTQYF
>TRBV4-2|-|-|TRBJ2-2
TGTGCCAGCAGCCTACAGGGCTCTGACACCGGGGAGCTGTTTTTT
CASSLQGSDTGELFF
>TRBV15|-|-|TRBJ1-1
TGTGCCACCAGCAAAGAGGGACTTCAATCGGGTGAAGCTTTCTTT
CATSKEGLQSGEAFF
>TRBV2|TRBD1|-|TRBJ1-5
TGTGCCAGCAGTACCCAAGGGGGCTCGGGCAATCAGCCCCAGCATTTT
CASSTQGGSGNQPQHF
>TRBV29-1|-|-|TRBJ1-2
TGCAGCGTTGAACCAGAATGGGCCGAAGGCTACACCTTC
CSVEPEWAEGYTF
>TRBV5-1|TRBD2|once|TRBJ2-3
TGCGCCAGCAGCTTGAGAGCTAGCGGGGGAGGGGATACGCAGTATTTT
CASSLRASGGGDTQYF
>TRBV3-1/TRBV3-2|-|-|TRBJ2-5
TGTGCCAGCAGCCGGCAGGTATCCGGGCAGACCCAGTACTTC
CASSRQVSGQTQYF
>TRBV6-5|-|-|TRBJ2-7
TGTGCCAGCAGCCCAGCCAGGTACGAGCAGTACTTC
CASSPARYEQYF
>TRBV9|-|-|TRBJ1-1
TGTGCCAGCAGCGTCGGACCGTTGAACACTGAAGCTTTCTTT
CASSVGPLNTEAFF
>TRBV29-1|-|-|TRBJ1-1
TGCAGCGTATCGGGGGGCGGAGGCGGTAGATACTCGAACACTGAAGCTTTCTTT
CSVSGGGGGRYSNTEAFF
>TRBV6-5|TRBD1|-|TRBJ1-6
TGTGCCAGCAGTTTTGGGAAGACAGGGAATTCACCCCTCCACTTT
CASSFGKTGNSPLHF
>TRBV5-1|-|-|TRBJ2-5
TGCGCCAGCAGCCCCCGAACCGGAGAGACCCAGTACTTC
CASSPRTGETQYF
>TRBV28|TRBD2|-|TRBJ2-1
TGTGCCAGCAGTTTATCGGGACTAGCGGGAGGGCCGTACAATGAGCAGTTCTTC
CASSLSGLAGGPYNEQFF
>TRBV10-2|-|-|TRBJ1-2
TGCGCCAGCAGTGAGGGGGCGGATGGCTACACCTTC
CASSEGADGYTF
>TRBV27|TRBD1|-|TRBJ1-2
TGTGCCAGCAGTTTATATCTCGGACAGGCCGATGGCTACACCTTC
CASSLYLGQADGYTF
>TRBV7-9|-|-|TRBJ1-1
TGTGCCAGCAGCTTAGGCCCCCTGAACACTGAAGCTTTCTTT
CASSLGPLNTEAFF